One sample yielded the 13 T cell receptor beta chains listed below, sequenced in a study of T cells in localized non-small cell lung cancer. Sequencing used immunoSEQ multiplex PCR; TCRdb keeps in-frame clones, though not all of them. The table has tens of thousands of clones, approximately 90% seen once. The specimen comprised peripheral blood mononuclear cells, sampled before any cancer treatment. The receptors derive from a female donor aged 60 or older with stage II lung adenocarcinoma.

In nucleotides, the CDR3 is TGTGCCAGTAGTATCAGCTACAGGGCGGGGGAGCTGTTTTTT. Residues: CASSISYRAGELFF. The genes are TRBV19 and TRBJ2-2, with D possibly being TRBD1 (6 bases). The V gene lost 3 bases and the J gene lost 8 bases, with 13 bases spanning the gap. The CDR3 is 14 residues long. Germline V gene lookup returns CDR1 LNHDA and CDR2 SQIVND (reference sequence).

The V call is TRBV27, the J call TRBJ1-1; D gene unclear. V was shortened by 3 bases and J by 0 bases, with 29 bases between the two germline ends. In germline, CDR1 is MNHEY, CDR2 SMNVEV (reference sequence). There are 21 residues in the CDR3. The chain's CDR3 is CASSFLPIGRSQLGMNTEAFF. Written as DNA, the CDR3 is TGTGCCAGCAGTTTTCTTCCCATTGGCAGGAGCCAATTAGGGATGAACACTGAAGCTTTCTTT.

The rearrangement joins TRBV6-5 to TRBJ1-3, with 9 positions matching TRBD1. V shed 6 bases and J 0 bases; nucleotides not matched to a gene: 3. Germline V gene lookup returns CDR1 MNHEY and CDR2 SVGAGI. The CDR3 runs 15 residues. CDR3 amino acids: CASRGTGSSGNTIYF. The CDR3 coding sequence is TGTGCCAGCAGAGGGACAGGGAGCTCTGGAAACACCATATATTTT.

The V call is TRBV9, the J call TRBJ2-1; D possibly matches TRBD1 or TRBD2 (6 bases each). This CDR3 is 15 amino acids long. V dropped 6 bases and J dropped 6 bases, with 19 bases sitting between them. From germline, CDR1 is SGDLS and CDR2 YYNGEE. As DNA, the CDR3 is TGTGCCAGCAACAGAGGGGGGAACGGTGGCAATGAGCAGTTCTTC. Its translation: CASNRGGNGGNEQFF. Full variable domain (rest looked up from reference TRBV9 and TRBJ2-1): DSGVTQTPKHLITATGQRVTLRCSPRSGDLSVYWYQQSLDQGLQFLIQYYNGEERAKGNILERFSAQQFPDLHSELNLSSLELGDSALYFCASNRGGNGGNEQFFGPGTRLTVL.

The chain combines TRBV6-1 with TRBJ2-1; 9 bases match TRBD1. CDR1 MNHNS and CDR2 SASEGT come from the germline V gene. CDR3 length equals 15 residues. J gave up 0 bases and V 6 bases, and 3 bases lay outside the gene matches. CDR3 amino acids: CASREDRGSYNEQFF. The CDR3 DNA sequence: TGTGCCAGCAGGGAGGACAGGGGCTCCTACAATGAGCAGTTCTTC.

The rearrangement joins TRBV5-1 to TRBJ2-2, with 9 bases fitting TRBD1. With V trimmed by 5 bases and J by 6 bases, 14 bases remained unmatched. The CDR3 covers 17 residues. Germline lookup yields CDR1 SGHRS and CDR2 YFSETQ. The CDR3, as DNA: TGCGCCAGCAGTACCGGGACAGGGTCCCCAGAAGCCGGGGAGCTGTTTTTT. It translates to CASSTGTGSPEAGELFF.

For the CDR3, the DNA is TGTGCCAGCAGCTTGGGGGGTATACAGTCCTATGGCTACACCTTC. As protein: CASSLGGIQSYGYTF. The genes are TRBV5-4 and TRBJ1-2; no clear D gene. V lost 0 bases and J 4 bases, leaving 13 bases between the germline ends. The CDR3 is 15 amino acids. Per germline, CDR1 SGHNT and CDR2 YYREEE (reference sequence).

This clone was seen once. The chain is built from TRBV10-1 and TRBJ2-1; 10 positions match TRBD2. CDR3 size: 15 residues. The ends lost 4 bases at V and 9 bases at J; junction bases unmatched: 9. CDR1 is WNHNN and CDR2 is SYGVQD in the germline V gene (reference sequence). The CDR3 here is CASSAGPSGSIEQFF. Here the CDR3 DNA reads TGCGCCAGCAGTGCCGGGCCTAGCGGGAGTATTGAGCAGTTCTTC.

CDR3 residues: CASSSFRARSGYTF. In DNA form, the CDR3 reads TGTGCCAGCAGTTCCTTTAGGGCTCGGAGCGGCTACACCTTC. The chain employs TRBV6-5 and TRBJ1-2; D uncertain. V was cut by 4 bases and J by 8 bases, with 17 bases left in between. This CDR3 is 14 amino acids long. The germline V gene has CDR1 MNHEY and CDR2 SVGAGI.

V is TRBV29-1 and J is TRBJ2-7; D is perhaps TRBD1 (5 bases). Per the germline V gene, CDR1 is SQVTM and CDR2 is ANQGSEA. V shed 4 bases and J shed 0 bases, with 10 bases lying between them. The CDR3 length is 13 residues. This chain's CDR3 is CSVGQGYSYEQYF. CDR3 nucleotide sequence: TGCAGCGTTGGCCAGGGTTACTCCTACGAGCAGTACTTC.

The CDR3 loop is CASSSDSLDPEAFF. CDR3 DNA: TGTGCCAGCAGCTCGGACAGCCTTGACCCTGAAGCTTTCTTT. The chain recombines TRBV7-2 with TRBJ1-1, with TRBD1 as a possible D gene (6 bases). The CDR3 totals 14 residues. Deletions cut 4 bases from V and 6 bases from J, with 15 bases between. Germline V gene lookup returns CDR1 SGHTA and CDR2 FQGNSA.

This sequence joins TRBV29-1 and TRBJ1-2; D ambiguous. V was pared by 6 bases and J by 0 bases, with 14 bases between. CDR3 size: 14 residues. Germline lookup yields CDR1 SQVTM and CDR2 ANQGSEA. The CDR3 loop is CSVLPRSSNYGYTF. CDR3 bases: TGCAGCGTCTTACCCAGATCCTCTAACTATGGCTACACCTTC. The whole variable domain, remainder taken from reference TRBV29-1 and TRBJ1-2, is SAVISQKPSRDICQRGTSLTIQCQVDSQVTMMFWYRQQPGQSLTLIATANQGSEATYESGFVIDKFPISRPNLTFSTLTVSNMSPEDSSIYLCSVLPRSSNYGYTFGSGTRLTVV.

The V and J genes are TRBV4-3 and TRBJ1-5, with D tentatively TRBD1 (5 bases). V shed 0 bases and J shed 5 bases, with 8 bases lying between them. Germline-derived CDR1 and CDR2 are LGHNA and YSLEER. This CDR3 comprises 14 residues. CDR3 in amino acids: CASSQDREDQPQHF. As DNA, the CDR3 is TGCGCCAGCAGCCAAGACAGGGAGGATCAGCCCCAGCATTTT.